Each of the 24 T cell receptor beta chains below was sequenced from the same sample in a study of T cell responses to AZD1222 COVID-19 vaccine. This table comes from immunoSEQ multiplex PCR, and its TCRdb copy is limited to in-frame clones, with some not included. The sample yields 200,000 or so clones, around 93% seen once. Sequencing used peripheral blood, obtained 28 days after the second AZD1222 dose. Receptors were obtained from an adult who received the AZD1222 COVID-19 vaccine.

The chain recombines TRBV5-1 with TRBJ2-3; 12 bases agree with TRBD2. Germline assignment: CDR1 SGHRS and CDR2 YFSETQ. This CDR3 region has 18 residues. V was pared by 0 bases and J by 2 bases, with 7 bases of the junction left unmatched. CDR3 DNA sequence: TGCGCCAGCAGCTTGGCCACACTAGCGGGGGGATCCACAGATACGCAGTATTTT. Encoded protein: CASSLATLAGGSTDTQYF.

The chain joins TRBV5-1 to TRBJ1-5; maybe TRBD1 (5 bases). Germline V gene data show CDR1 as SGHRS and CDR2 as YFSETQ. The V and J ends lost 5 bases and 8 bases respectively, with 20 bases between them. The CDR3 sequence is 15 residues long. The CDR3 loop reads CASRVGAGRVEPQHF. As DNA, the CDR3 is TGCGCCAGCAGGGTTGGGGCAGGCAGGGTCGAGCCCCAGCATTTT.

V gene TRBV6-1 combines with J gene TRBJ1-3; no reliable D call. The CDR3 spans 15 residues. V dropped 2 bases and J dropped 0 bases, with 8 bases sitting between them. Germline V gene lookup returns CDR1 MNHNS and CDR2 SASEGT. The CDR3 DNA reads TGTGCCAGCAGTGAATGGGCGCACTCTGGAAACACCATATATTTT. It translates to CASSEWAHSGNTIYF.

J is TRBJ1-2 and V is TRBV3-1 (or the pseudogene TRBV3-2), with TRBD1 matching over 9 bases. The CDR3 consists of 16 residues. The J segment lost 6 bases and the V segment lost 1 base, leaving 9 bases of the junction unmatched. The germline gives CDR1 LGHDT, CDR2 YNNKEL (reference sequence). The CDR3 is CASSQAGQGGFHGYTF. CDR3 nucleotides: TGTGCCAGCAGCCAAGCGGGACAGGGAGGGTTCCATGGCTACACCTTC.

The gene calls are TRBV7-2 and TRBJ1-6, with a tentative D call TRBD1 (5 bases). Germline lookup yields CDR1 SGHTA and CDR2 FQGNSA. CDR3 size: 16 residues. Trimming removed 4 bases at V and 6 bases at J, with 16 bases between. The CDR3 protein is CASSSWWWQGNSPLHF. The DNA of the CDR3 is TGTGCCAGCAGCTCCTGGTGGTGGCAGGGTAATTCACCCCTCCACTTT.

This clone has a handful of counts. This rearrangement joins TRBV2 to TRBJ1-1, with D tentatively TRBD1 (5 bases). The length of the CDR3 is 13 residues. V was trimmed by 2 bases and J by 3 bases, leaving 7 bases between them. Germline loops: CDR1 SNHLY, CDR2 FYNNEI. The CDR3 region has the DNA TGTGCCAGCAGTGAAACAGGTTACACTGAAGCTTTCTTT. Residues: CASSETGYTEAFF. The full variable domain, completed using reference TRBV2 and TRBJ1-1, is EPEVTQTPSHQVTQMGQEVILRCVPISNHLYFYWYRQILGQKVEFLVSFYNNEISEKSEIFDDQFSVERPDGSNFTLKIRSTKLEDSAMYFCASSETGYTEAFFGQGTRLTVV.

As DNA, the CDR3 is TGTGCCAGCAGCCCGGACGACAGGGTTCACGGCTACACCTTC. This codes for CASSPDDRVHGYTF. The rearrangement joins TRBV7-9 to TRBJ1-2, with TRBD1 matching 7 bases. The CDR3 covers 14 residues. Germline loops: CDR1 SEHNR, CDR2 FQNEAQ (reference sequence). Germline trimming cut 5 bases from V and 8 bases from J; bases unmatched to any gene: 11.

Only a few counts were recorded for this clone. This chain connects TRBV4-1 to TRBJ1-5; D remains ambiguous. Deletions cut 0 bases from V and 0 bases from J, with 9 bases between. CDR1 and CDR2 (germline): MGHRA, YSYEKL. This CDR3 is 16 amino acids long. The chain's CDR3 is CASSQETVNSNQPQHF. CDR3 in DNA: TGCGCCAGCAGCCAAGAGACGGTGAATAGCAATCAGCCCCAGCATTTT.

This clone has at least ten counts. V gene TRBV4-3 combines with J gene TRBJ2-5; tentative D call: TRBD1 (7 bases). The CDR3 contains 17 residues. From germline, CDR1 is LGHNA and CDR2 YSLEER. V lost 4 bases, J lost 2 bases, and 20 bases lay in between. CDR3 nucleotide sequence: TGCGCCAGCAGCCTTCGGACGGGGGACAGTGGACAAGAGACCCAGTACTTC. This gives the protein CASSLRTGDSGQETQYF.

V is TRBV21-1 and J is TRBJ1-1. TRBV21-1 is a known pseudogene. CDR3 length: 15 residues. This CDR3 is CASSSLDLGGTEAFF. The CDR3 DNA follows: TGTGCCAGCAGCTCTTTAGACCTCGGGGGCACTGAAGCTTTCTTT.

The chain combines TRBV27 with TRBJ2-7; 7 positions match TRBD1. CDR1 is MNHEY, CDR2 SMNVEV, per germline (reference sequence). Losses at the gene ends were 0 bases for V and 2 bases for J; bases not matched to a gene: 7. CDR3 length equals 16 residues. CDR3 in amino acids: CASSLSVRGITYEQYF. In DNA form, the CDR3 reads TGTGCCAGCAGTTTATCGGTCAGGGGGATCACCTACGAGCAGTACTTC.

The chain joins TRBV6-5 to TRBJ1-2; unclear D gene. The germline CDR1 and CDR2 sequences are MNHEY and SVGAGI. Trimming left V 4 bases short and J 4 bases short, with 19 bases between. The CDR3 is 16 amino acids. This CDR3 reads CASSSLSGTPPYGYTF. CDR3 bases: TGTGCCAGCAGTTCCCTAAGTGGAACACCGCCCTATGGCTACACCTTC.

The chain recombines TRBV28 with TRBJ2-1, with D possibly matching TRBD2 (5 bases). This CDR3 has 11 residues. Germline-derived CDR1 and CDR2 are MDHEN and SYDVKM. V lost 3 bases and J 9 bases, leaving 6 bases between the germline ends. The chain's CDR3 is CASSLRAEQFF. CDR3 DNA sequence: TGTGCCAGCAGTTTGCGGGCTGAGCAGTTCTTC. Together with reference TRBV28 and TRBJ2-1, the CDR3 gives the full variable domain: DVKVTQSSRYLVKRTGEKVFLECVQDMDHENMFWYRQDPGLGLRLIYFSYDVKMKEKGDIPEGYSVSREKKERFSLILESASTNQTSMYLCASSLRAEQFFGPGTRLTVL.

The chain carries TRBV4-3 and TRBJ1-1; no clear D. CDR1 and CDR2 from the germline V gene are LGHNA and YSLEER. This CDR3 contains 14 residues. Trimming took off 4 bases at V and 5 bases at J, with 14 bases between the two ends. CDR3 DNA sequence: TGCGCCAGCAGCCTCCGGGAGGGAACGACTGAAGCTTTCTTT. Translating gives CASSLREGTTEAFF.

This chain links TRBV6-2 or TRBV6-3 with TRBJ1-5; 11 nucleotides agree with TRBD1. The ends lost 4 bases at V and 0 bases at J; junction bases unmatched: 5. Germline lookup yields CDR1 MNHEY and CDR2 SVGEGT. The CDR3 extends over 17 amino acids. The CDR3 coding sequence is TGTGCCAGCAGTTTCGGGACAGGGGGACATAGCAATCAGCCCCAGCATTTT. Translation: CASSFGTGGHSNQPQHF.

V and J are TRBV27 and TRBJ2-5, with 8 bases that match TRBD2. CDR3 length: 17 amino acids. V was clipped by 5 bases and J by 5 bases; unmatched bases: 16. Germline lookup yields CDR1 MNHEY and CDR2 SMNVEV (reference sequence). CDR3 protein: CASSPWIPFSGAETQYF. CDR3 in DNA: TGTGCCAGCAGTCCCTGGATTCCTTTTAGCGGGGCCGAGACCCAGTACTTC.

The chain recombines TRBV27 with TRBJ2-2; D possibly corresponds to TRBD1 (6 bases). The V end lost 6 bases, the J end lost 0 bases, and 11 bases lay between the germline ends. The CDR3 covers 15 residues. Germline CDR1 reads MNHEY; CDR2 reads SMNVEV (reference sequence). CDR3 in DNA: TGTGCCAGCAGGACTGGGGGCTCGAACACCGGGGAGCTGTTTTTT. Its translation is CASRTGGSNTGELFF.

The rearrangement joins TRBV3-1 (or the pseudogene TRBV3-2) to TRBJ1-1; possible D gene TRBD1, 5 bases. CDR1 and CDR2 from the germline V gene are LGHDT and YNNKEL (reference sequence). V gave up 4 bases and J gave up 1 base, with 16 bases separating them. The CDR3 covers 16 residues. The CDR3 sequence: CASSPFPGTENTEAFF. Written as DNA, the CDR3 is TGTGCCAGCAGCCCCTTTCCCGGGACGGAGAACACTGAAGCTTTCTTT.

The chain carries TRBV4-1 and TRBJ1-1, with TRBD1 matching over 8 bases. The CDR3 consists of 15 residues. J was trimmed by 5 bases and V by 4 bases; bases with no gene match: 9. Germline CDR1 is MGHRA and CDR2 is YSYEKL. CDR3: CASSPLGQGGTEAFF. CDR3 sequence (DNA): TGCGCCAGCAGCCCGTTAGGACAGGGCGGGACTGAAGCTTTCTTT.

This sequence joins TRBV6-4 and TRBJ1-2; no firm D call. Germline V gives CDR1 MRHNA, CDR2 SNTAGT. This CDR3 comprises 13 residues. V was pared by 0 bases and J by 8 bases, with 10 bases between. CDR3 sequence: CASSDSSTGGYTF. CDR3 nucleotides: TGTGCCAGCAGTGACTCGAGCACCGGCGGCTACACCTTC.

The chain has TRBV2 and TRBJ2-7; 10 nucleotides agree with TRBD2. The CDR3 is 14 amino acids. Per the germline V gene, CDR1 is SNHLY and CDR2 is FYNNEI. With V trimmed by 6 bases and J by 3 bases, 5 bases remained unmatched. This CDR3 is CASRELAGYYEQYF. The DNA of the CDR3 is TGTGCCAGCAGGGAACTAGCGGGGTACTACGAGCAGTACTTC.

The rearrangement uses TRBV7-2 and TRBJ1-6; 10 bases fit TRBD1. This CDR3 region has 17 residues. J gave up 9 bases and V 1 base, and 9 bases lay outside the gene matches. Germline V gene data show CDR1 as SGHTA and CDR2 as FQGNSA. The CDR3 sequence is CASSLGTGGSSISPLHF. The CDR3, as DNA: TGTGCCAGCAGCTTAGGGACAGGGGGTTCCTCAATTTCACCCCTCCACTTT. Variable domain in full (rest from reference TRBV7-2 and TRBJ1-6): GAGVSQSPSNKVTEKGKDVELRCDPISGHTALYWYRQSLGQGLEFLIYFQGNSAPDKSGLPSDRFSAERTGGSVSTLTIQRTQQEDSAVYLCASSLGTGGSSISPLHFGNGTRLTVT.

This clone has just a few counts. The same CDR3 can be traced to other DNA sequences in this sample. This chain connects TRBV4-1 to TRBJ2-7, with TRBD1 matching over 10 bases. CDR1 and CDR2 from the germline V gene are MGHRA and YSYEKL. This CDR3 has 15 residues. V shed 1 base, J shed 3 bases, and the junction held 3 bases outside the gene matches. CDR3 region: CASSQGDRGSYEQYF. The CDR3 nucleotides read TGCGCCAGCAGCCAAGGGGACAGGGGCAGCTACGAGCAGTACTTC.

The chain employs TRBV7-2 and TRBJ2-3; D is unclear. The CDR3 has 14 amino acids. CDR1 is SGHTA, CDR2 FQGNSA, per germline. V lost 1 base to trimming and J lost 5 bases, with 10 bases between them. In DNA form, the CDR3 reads TGTGCCAGCAGCTTAGTAGAGCGTGGAGATACGCAGTATTTT. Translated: CASSLVERGDTQYF.